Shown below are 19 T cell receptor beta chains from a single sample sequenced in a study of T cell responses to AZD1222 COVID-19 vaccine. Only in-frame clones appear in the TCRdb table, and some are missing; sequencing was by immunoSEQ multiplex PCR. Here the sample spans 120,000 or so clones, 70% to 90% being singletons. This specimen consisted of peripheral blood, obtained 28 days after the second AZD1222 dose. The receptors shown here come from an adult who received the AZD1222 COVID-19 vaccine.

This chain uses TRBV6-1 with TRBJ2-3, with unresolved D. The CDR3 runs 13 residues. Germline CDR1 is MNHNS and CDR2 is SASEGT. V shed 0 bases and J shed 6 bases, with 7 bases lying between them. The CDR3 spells CASSEARGDTQYF. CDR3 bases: TGTGCCAGCAGTGAAGCGCGTGGGGATACGCAGTATTTT.

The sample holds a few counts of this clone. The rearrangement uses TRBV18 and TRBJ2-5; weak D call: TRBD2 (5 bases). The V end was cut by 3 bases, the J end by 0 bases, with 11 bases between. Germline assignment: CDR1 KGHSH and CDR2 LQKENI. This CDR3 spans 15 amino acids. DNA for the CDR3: TGTGCCAGCTCACCGGAGGCAGACTACCAAGAGACCCAGTACTTC. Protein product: CASSPEADYQETQYF.

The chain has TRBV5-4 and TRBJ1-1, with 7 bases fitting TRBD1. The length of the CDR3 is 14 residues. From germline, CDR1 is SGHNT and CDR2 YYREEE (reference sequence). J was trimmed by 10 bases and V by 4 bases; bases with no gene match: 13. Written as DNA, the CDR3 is TGTGCCAGCAGCAAAGAGCAGGGGGGGTCGGCAGCTTTCTTT. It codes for CASSKEQGGSAAFF.

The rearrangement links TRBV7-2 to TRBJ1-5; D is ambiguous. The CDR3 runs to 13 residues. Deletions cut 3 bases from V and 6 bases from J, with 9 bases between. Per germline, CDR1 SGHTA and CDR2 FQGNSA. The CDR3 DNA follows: TGTGCCAGCAGCTTGGAGGGAGGTCAGCCCCAGCATTTT. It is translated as CASSLEGGQPQHF.

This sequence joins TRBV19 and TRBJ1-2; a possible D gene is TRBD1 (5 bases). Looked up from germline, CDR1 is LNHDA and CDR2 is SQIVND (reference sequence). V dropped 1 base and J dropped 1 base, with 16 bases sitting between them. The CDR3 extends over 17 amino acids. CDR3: CASSIGLRDAGNYGYTF. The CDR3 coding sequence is TGTGCCAGTAGTATAGGTTTACGGGACGCCGGTAACTATGGCTACACCTTC.

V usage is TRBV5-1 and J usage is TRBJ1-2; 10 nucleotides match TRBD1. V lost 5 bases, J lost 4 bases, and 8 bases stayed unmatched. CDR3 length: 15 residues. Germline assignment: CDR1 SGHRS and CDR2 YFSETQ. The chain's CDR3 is CASSRTGGEVYGYTF. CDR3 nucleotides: TGCGCCAGCAGTCGGACAGGGGGGGAGGTCTATGGCTACACCTTC.

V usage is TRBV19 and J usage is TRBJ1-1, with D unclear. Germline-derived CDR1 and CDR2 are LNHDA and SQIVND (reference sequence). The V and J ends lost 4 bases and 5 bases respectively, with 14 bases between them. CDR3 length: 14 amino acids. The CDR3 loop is CASSSGRHRTEAFF. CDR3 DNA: TGTGCCAGTAGTAGTGGCAGACATAGGACTGAAGCTTTCTTT.

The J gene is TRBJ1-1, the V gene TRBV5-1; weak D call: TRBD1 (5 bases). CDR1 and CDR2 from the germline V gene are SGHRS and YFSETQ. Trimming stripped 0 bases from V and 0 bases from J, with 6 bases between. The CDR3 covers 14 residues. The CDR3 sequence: CASSLAGMNTEAFF. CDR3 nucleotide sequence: TGCGCCAGCAGCTTGGCAGGGATGAACACTGAAGCTTTCTTT.

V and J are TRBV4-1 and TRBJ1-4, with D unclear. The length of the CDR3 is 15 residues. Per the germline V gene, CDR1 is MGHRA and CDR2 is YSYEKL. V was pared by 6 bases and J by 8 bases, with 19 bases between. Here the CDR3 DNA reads TGCGCCAGCAGTCGAATGGGTGGTCGTCAGGAAAAACTGTTTTTT. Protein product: CASSRMGGRQEKLFF.

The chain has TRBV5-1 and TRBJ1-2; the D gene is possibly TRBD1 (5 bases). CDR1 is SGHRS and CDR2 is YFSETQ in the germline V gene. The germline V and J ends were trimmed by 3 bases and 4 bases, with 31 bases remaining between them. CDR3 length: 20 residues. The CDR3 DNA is TGCGCCAGCAGCTCCGCCCATCTTCGGACACGGATCGTAGGGTCCTATGGCTACACCTTC. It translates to CASSSAHLRTRIVGSYGYTF.

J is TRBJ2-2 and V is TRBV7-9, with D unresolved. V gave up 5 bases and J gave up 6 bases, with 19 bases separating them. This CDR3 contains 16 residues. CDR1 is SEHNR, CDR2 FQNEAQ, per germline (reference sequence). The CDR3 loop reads CASSLRLPPQAGELFF. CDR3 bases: TGTGCCAGCAGCCTCCGGCTCCCCCCGCAGGCCGGGGAGCTGTTTTTT.

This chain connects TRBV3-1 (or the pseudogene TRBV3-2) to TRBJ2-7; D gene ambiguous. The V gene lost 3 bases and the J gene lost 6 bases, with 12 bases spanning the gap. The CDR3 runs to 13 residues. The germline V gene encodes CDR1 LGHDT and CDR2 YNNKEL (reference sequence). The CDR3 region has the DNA TGTGCCAGCAGCCAGATTGACGGTGCCGAGCAGTACTTC. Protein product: CASSQIDGAEQYF.

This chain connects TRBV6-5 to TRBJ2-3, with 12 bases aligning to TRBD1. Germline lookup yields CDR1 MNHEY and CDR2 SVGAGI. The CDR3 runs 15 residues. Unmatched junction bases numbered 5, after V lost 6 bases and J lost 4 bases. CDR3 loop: CASSSGTGGPDTQYF. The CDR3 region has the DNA TGTGCCAGCAGCTCCGGGACAGGGGGCCCAGATACGCAGTATTTT.

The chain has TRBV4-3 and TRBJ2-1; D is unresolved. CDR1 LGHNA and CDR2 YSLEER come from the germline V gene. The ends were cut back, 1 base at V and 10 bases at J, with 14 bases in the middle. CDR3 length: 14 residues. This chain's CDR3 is CASSQGAFRNEQFF. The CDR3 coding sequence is TGCGCCAGCAGCCAAGGCGCCTTTCGTAACGAGCAGTTCTTC.

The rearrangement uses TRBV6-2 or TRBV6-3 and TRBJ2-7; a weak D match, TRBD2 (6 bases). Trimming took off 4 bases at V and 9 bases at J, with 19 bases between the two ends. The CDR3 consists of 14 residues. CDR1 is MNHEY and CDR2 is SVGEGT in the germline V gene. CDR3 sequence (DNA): TGTGCCAGCAGTTCCTCGCTAGCGCTTCAGGGGCAGTACTTC. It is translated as CASSSSLALQGQYF.

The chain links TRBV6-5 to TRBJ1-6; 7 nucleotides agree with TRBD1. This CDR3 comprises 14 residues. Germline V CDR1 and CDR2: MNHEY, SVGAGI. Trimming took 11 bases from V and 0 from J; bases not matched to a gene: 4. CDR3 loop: CAAGGASYNSPLHF. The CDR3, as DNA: TGTGCCGCAGGGGGAGCCTCCTATAATTCACCCCTCCACTTT.

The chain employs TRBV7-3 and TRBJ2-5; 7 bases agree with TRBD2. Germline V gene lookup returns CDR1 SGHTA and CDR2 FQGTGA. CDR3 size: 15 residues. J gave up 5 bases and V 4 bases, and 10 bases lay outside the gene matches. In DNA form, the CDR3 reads TGTGCCAGCAGCTCTCGGGGGGATCCCCTGGAGACCCAGTACTTC. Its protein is CASSSRGDPLETQYF.

The CDR3 here is CASSQDSWVTEAFF. In nucleotides, the CDR3 is TGCGCCAGCAGCCAAGATTCCTGGGTCACTGAAGCTTTCTTT. The chain is built from TRBV4-3 and TRBJ1-1; D gene uncertain. V was pared by 0 bases and J by 4 bases, with 9 bases between. This CDR3 has 14 residues. In germline, CDR1 is LGHNA, CDR2 YSLEER.

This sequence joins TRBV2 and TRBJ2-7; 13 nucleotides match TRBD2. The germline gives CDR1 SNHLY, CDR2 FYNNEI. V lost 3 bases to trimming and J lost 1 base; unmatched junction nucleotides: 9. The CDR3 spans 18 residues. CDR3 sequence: CASSEGLAGFGRSYEQYF. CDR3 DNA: TGTGCCAGCAGTGAGGGACTAGCGGGATTCGGTCGGTCCTACGAGCAGTACTTC.